This TCR beta chain was sequenced during a study of shared clonotypes between healthy human individuals (TCRdb year 2020). Regarding the study in general: The cohort comprised a couple of women and a few men aged 18 to 49 years. To estimate repertoire size and how much clonotypes are shared between individuals, the study performed deep sequencing of blood TCR repertoires from a handful of healthy adults. Between about 0.94 and 8.9 billion PBMCs per donor were obtained by leukapheresis. Libraries were prepared and TCR repertoires were sequenced by different laboratories using diverse techniques, in order to increase sequencing depth and limit assay-specific biases.

This clone was recorded only once. This clone's antigen is unknown. Per-nucleotide qualities are absent, and no much larger clonotype sits a single base away. Donors were healthy HIV-negative adults with no recently reported acute infections or vaccinations. Every donor was a Caucasian adult living in Nashville, Tennessee, USA. For unsorted samples, tens of millions of PBMCs were counted and genomic DNA was extracted with the QIAamp DNA Blood Mini kit. Blood was obtained by leukapheresis, after which PBMCs were separated by Ficoll-Histopaque density gradient centrifugation and cryopreserved in liquid nitrogen vapor phase. Overall study outcomes, separate from this receptor: Sampling was limited to blood, and TCR repertoires in tissue likely differ from TCR repertoires in blood. The genetic and exposure-history diversity represented was limited by the small number of donors. Based on pairwise subsampling, the degree of clonotype sharing among donors was expected to be affected by sequencing depth.

Using the deep immunoSEQ assay, TCR CDR3 regions were amplified from genomic DNA by multiplex PCR. For each cell subset, the extracted genomic DNA was distributed evenly across all wells of several immunoSEQ 96-well plates, and each plate served as one replicate. Each replicate PCR for unsorted PBMC received roughly 300 ng genomic DNA, equal to 30,000 to 35,000 T cell genomes. Ten immunoSEQ deep assay plates were used to sequence unsorted PBMC genomic DNA. The purified libraries were quantified using a Qubit 3.0 fluorometer, sized with a Bioanalyzer 2100, and then quantified again using the KAPA Library Quantification kit. Each immunoSEQ 96-well plate was sequenced on its own single-read 150-cycle Illumina NextSeq 550 flow cell. The published analysis was carried out like this. Because only junctional sequences without quality scores were contained in the immunoSEQ output, filtering matching that applied to full-length reads could not be performed. Sequences were annotated with PyIR, a Python wrapper for IgBLAST v1.9, and V/J genes and CDR3 were assigned using IMGT germline references. Any read was removed if the V/J assignment was weak (E-value above 1e-6), the CDR3 was missing, or the read contained stop codons, out-of-frame junctions, or ambiguous translated residues. V3J clonotypes were defined as sequences sharing an identical inferred V gene, J gene, and CDR3 amino acid sequence. Percentage overlap between repertoires was calculated by dividing the number of shared unique clonotypes by the size of the smaller repertoire. Repertoire richness was assessed with RTK rarefaction, the Chao1 estimator, and Recon v2.1 estimates of unobserved clonotypes. TCRdb took this table from immuneACCESS and kept in-frame rearrangements with V and J called. Such tables lack part of the clones; where checked against another copy, unresolved V genes explain under half of the gap, and the rest is unexplained. D and trimming were read from the DNA, whereas the V and J calls and clone size are those reported in that table. Counted in this sample were approximately 500,000 clones; around four fifths of them appeared once. The biggest ten clones account for 12% of the sample.

This sequence originates from a woman in her thirties or forties in good health. Some clones in this sample may be carry-over from other donors' samples. The sequenced sample was PBMCs.

CDR3 protein: CASSQDPRGGHYEQYF. The nucleotides are TGTGCCAGCAGCCAAGATCCAAGGGGCGGACACTACGAGCAGTACTTC. The rearrangement joined TRBV4-2 to TRBJ2-7, with a tentative D gene TRBD1 over 5 matching bases. CDR1 and CDR2, per the germline V gene, are LGHNA and YNFKEQ. From its cysteine to its phenylalanine, the CDR3 spans 16 amino acids. Of all the DNA, just the CDR3 is kept, 48 bases in frame from base 1. Trimming takes 0 bases from V and 3 bases from J, and the germline ends sit 15 bases apart.